This passage covers 7 T cell receptor beta chains from one sample sequenced in a study of cytomegalovirus exposure and HLA in healthy donors. This PCR relied on a set of 60 Vbeta primers and 13 Jbeta primers. Profiled with immunoSEQ multiplex PCR; TCRdb holds only in-frame clones, not every one. The sample holds about 120,000 clones, roughly 80% seen once. Specimen: PBMCs. These receptor sequences come from a female donor in good health and CMV-seronegative.

V usage is TRBV10-2 and J usage is TRBJ2-7, with D possibly matching TRBD2 (6 bases). V shed 3 bases and J shed 2 bases, with 11 bases lying between them. CDR1 is WSHSY and CDR2 is SAAADI in the germline V gene. The CDR3 sequence is 14 residues long. For the CDR3, the DNA is TGCGCCAGCAGTGATGGGGGAGGCCCCTACGAGCAGTACTTC. Its protein is CASSDGGGPYEQYF.

This clone was seen a single time. The chain employs TRBV28 and TRBJ2-7; 8 nucleotides match TRBD2. The J segment lost 2 bases and the V segment lost 4 bases, leaving 10 bases of the junction unmatched. The germline V gene has CDR1 MDHEN and CDR2 SYDVKM. The CDR3 extends over 16 amino acids. The CDR3 region has the DNA TGTGCCAGCAGTTCTCCTGGGCGGGAGGCGACCTACGAGCAGTACTTC. This sequence encodes CASSSPGREATYEQYF.

The chain combines TRBV5-5 with TRBJ2-7; D may be TRBD1 (6 bases). Germline V gives CDR1 SGHKS, CDR2 YYEKEE (reference sequence). The CDR3 covers 16 residues. V dropped 0 bases and J dropped 2 bases, with 15 bases sitting between them. DNA for the CDR3: TGTGCCAGCAGCTTGGGGATAGACAGGTTGGCCTACGAGCAGTACTTC. Its translation is CASSLGIDRLAYEQYF.

This clone was observed a handful of times. The chain couples TRBV5-4 to TRBJ1-4, with 9 nucleotides matching TRBD1. The V gene end was trimmed by 4 bases and the J gene end by 5 bases; junction bases not matched to a gene: 9. The CDR3 spans 16 residues. From germline, CDR1 is SGHNT and CDR2 YYREEE (reference sequence). CDR3 nucleotides: TGTGCCAGCAGCCCGGACAGGGGTGAACTAAATGAAAAACTGTTTTTT. It is translated as CASSPDRGELNEKLFF.

The chain has TRBV27 and TRBJ2-1, with D maybe TRBD2 (5 bases). CDR3 size: 14 residues. Germline V CDR1 and CDR2: MNHEY, SMNVEV (reference sequence). Trimming shortened V by 2 bases and J by 6 bases, and 11 bases separated the two germline ends. This CDR3 reads CASSLGLGSNEQFF. Written as DNA, the CDR3 is TGTGCCAGCAGTTTAGGACTGGGTAGCAATGAGCAGTTCTTC.

The V gene is TRBV4-3, the J gene TRBJ1-2; D possibly corresponds to TRBD1 (6 bases). Trimming shortened V by 0 bases and J by 2 bases, and 19 bases separated the two germline ends. The germline V gene encodes CDR1 LGHNA and CDR2 YSLEER. The CDR3 has 18 residues. The CDR3 nucleotides read TGCGCCAGCAGCCAAGATGCCCCGAGTGGGGGCAAGAACTATGGCTACACCTTC. As protein: CASSQDAPSGGKNYGYTF.

The chain combines TRBV10-3 with TRBJ2-7, with 9 bases that match TRBD1. Per the germline V gene, CDR1 is ENHRY and CDR2 is SYGVKD. This CDR3 comprises 14 residues. Trimming cost V 2 bases and J 4 bases; bases outside gene matches: 3. CDR3 coding DNA: TGTGCCATCAGTGAGCGCGGACAGGGGTACGAGCAGTACTTC. This codes for CAISERGQGYEQYF.